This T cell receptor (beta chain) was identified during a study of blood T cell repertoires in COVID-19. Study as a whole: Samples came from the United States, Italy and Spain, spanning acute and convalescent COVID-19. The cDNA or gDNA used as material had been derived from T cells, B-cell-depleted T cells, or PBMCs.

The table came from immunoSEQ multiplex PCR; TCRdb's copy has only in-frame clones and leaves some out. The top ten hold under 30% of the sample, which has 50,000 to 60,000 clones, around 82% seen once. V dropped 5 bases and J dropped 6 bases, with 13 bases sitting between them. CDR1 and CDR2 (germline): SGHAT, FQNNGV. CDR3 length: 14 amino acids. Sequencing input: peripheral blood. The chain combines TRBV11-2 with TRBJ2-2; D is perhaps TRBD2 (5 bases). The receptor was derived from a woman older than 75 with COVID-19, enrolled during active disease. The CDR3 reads CASSHLTGAGELFF. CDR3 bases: TGTGCCAGCAGCCACCTGACCGGGGCCGGGGAGCTGTTTTTT.